This T cell receptor beta chain comes out of a study of CD8 T cells in Susac syndrome (dated by TCRdb to between 2019 and 2020). For the study in its entirety: Of the Susac syndrome patients who were sequenced, about 6 had clinically active disease and eight were in clinical remission. Susac syndrome patients were therapy-naive, on corticosteroids (some also receiving IVIg), or on IVIg alone at blood withdrawal. Repertoire sequencing was used to test whether CD8+ T cell activation and differentiation in Susac syndrome was antigen driven. The full study reports these points: No clonal expansion was detected in the CD4+ T cell repertoire of Susac syndrome patients. The number of individuals in the TCR sequencing and HLA analysis was recognized as being relatively small.

RNA was extracted using the RNeasy kit, and roughly 0.5 to 1 ug of the RNA was reverse transcribed with random hexamers. The immunoSEQ multiplex PCR assay, covering 54 Vbeta and 13 Jbeta segments, was used to amplify TCR beta CDR3 regions. To correct PCR amplification bias, a synthetic template baseline was used for both primer optimization and computational correction. For the original study's pipeline: Reads were assigned to V, D and J genes according to IMGT and analyzed in immunoSEQ Analyzer, with only productive sequences retained. Clonality was computed as one minus Shannon entropy normalized by log2 of the number of productive unique sequences. For each patient and control, public and private clones were evaluated within the 100 most prevalent clones. Clones were defined as Susac-specific when absent from the healthy and MS cohorts, from roughly 1,100 published viral clones and from other ImmuneACCESS disease sequences. TCRdb reran the public reads through fastp at Q25 and MiXCR, keeping productive beta chains. Here each entry gathers all rows of one CDR3 protein and keeps the most common genes and DNA. These V and J calls are TCRdb output, not the study's own analysis. The sample includes roughly 130,000 distinct CDR3 sequences, with roughly 95% observed a single time. The ten most abundant clones make up less than 0.15% of the sample.

Turning to this clonotype: What antigen it recognizes has not been identified. No base quality values were provided; no much bigger clone lies one nucleotide off.

CDR1 and CDR2, per the germline V gene, are MDHEN and SYDVKM. The CDR3, cysteine through phenylalanine, is 11 amino acids long. Just the 33-base CDR3 DNA is kept, in frame starting at base 1. V is reduced by 1 base and J by 11 bases, leaving a spacing of 8 bases between them. Peripheral blood CD8+ and CD4+ T cells from healthy donors, Susac syndrome patients and multiple sclerosis patients were profiled using high-throughput TCR beta sequencing. The Susac syndrome patients fulfilled recently defined diagnostic criteria for either definite or probable disease. CD8+ TEMRA cells were enriched by FACS, while bulk CD8+ and CD4+ T cells were purified by magnetic negative isolation. Blood was collected in EDTA tubes and processed within 24 hours, with PBMCs isolated through density gradient centrifugation. PBMCs intended for TCR sequencing were cryopreserved in liquid nitrogen and were subsequently thawed in a 37 degrees C water bath. The sorted or isolated CD4+, CD8+ and CD8+ TEMRA cells had a purity of 90% or higher.

What was sequenced was CD4+ T cells from PBMCs. Recombination connected TRBV28 to TRBJ1-1, with the D gene not confidently named. The sequence was collected from a human donor with Susac syndrome. The CDR3 reads as follows: CASSLFRSAFF. The DNA sequence is given as TGTGCCAGCAGTTTATTTCGGTCCGCTTTCTTT.